The present T cell receptor beta chain was sequenced within a study of blood T cell repertoires in COVID-19. TCRdb's copy holds only in-frame clones and misses some; the assay was immunoSEQ multiplex PCR. This sample yields around 200,000 clones, of which 75% to 90% are seen a single time; 6.2% belongs to the top ten. Trimming took 8 bases from V and 2 from J, leaving 13 bases between them. The CDR3 is 13 amino acids. The germline CDR1 and CDR2 sequences are WSHSY and SAAADI. The source of this sequence is a man aged 35 to 55 who had recovered from COVID-19. This chain uses TRBV10-2 with TRBJ2-7; D possibly corresponds to TRBD1 (5 bases). The sequencing sample was made of PBMCs or T cells enriched from blood (not recorded which). CDR3 nucleotides: TGCGCCAGCCTCCAAGAGGACACCTACGAGCAGTACTTC. Encoded protein: CASLQEDTYEQYF.